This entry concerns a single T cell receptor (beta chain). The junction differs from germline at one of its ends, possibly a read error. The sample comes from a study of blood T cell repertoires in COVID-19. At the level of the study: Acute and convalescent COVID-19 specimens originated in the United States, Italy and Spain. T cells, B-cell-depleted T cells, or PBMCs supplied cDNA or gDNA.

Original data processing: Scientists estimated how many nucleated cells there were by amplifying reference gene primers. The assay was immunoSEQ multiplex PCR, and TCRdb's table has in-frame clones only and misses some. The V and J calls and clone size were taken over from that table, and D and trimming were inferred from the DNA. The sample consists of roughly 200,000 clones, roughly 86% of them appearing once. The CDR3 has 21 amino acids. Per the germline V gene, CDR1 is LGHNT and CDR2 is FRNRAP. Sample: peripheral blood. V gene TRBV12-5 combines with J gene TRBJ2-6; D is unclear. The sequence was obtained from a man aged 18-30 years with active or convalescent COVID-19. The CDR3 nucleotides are TGTGCTAATGGTTTGGTGCCGTCCTTGGTAACAGCAACCTCTGGGGCCAACGTCCTGACTTTC. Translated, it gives CANGLVPSLVTATSGANVLTF.